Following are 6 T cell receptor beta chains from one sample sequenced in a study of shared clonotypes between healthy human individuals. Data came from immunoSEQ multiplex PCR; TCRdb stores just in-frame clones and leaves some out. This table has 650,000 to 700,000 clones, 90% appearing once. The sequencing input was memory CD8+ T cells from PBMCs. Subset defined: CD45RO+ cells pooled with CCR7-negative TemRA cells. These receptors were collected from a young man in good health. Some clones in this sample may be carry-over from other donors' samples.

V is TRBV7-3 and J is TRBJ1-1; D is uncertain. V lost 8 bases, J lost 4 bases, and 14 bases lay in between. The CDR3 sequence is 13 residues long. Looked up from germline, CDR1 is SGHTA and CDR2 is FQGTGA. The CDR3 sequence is CASGVSVATEAFF. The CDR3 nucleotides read TGTGCCAGCGGGGTTAGTGTGGCCACTGAAGCTTTCTTT.

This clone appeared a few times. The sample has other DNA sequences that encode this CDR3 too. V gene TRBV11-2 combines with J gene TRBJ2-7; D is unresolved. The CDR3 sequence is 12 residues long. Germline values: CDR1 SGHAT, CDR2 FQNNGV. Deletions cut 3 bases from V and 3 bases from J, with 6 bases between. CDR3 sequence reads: CASSLPDYEQYF. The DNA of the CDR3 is TGTGCCAGCAGCTTGCCGGACTACGAGCAGTACTTC. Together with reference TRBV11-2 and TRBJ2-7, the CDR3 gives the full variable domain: EAGVAQSPRYKIIEKRQSVAFWCNPISGHATLYWYQQILGQGPKLLIQFQNNGVVDDSQLPKDRFSAERLKGVDSTLKIQPAKLEDSAVYLCASSLPDYEQYFGPGTRLTVT.

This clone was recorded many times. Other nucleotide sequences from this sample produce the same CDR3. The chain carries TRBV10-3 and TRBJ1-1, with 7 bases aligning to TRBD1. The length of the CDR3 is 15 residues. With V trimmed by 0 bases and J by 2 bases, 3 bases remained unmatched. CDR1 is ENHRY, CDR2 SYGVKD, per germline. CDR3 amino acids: CAISESGTANTEAFF. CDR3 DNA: TGTGCCATCAGTGAGTCGGGGACAGCCAACACTGAAGCTTTCTTT.

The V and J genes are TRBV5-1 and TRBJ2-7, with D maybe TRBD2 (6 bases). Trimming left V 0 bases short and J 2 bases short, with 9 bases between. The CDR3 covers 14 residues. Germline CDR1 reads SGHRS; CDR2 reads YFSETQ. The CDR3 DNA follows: TGCGCCAGCAGCTTGGGCGGGGTTACCTACGAGCAGTACTTC. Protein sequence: CASSLGGVTYEQYF.

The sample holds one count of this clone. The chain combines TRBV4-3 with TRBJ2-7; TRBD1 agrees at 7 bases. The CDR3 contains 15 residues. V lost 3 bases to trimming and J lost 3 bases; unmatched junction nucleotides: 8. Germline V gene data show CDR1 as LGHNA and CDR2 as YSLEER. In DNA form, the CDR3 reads TGCGCCAGCAGCCAGGGTCCCGGGACAGACTACGAGCAGTACTTC. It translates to CASSQGPGTDYEQYF.

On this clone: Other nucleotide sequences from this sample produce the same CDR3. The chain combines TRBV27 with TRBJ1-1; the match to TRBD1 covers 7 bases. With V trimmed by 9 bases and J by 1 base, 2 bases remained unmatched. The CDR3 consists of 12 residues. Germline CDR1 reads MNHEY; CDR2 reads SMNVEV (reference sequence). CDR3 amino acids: CASRQGNTEAFF. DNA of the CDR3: TGTGCCAGTCGACAGGGGAACACTGAAGCTTTCTTT.